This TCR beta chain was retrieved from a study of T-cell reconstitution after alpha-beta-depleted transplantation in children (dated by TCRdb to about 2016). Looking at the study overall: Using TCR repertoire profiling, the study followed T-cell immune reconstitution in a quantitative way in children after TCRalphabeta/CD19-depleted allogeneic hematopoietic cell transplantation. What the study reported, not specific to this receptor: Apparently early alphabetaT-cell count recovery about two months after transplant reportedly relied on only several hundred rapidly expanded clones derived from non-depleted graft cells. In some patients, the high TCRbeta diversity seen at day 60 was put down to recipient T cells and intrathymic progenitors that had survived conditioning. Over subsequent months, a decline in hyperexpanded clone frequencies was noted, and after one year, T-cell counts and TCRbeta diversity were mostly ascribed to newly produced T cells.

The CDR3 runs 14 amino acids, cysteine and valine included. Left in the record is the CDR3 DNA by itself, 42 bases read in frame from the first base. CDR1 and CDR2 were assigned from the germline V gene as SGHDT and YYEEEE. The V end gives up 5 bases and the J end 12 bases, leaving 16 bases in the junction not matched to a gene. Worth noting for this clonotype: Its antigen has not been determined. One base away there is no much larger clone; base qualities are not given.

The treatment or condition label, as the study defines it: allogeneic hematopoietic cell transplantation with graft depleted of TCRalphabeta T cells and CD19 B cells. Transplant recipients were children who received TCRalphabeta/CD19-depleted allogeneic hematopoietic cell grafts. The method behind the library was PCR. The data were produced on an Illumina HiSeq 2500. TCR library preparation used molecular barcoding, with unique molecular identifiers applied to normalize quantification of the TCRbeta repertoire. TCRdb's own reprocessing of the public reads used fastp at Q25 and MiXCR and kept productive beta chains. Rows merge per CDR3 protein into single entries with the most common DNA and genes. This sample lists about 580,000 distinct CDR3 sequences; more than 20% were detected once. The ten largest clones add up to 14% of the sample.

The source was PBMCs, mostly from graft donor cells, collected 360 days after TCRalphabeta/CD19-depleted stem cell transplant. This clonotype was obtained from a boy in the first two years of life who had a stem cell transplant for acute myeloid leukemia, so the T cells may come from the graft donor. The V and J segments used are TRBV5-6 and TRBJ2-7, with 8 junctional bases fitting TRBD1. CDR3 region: CASSGTGPGELRYV. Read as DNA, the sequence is TGTGCCAGCAGTGGGACAGGCCCTGGGGAATTGCGGTACGTC.